A single sample is the source of the 15 T cell receptor beta chains below, sequenced in a study of blood T cells in healthy people across ages. A sample-barcoded 5' primer and a J-beta primer mix were used in a second PCR of about 7 to 11 cycles. One entry per CDR3 protein results from TCRdb running MiXCR on the 5' RACE reads. The sample holds 700,000 or so distinct CDR3 sequences, about 20% seen once. Material for sequencing was blood. Every receptor here comes from a man in his sixties or seventies in good health.

The CDR3 coding sequence is TGTGCCAGCAACCTCGGGACCTTCTATGGCTACACCTTC. This codes for CASNLGTFYGYTF. The rearrangement links TRBV12-3 or TRBV12-4 to TRBJ1-2; perhaps TRBD1 as D (5 bases). This CDR3 region has 13 residues. Trimming stripped 7 bases from V and 4 bases from J, with 13 bases between.

The CDR3 region is CASSQENTRREQFF. DNA for the CDR3: TGCGCCAGCAGCCAAGAAAATACTAGGCGTGAGCAGTTCTTC. V gene TRBV4-3 combines with J gene TRBJ2-1, with a weak D call TRBD2 (5 bases). This CDR3 contains 14 residues. Germline V gene sequence: CDR1 LGHNA, CDR2 YSLEER. Trimming took off 0 bases at V and 9 bases at J, with 12 bases between the two ends.

This clonotype showed up just a few times. The chain has TRBV4-1 and TRBJ2-6, with unresolved D. Trimming pared 6 bases from V and 0 bases from J, leaving 21 bases between. CDR3 size: 19 residues. Germline CDR1 reads MGHRA; CDR2 reads YSYEKL. CDR3 protein: CASRPTSTDGYSGANVLTF. The CDR3 DNA follows: TGCGCCAGCAGACCGACCTCAACCGACGGATACTCTGGGGCCAACGTCCTGACTTTC.

This clonotype was detected a few times. The chain carries TRBV6-1 and TRBJ2-3; 8 bases fit TRBD2. This CDR3 spans 17 amino acids. Trimming at V came to 3 bases and at J to 7 bases, leaving 15 bases not matched to a gene. Germline CDR1 reads MNHNS; CDR2 reads SASEGT. This CDR3 is CASSDRFGGASRNTQYF. The CDR3 DNA reads as TGTGCCAGCAGTGATCGGTTCGGGGGGGCAAGTAGGAATACGCAGTATTTT.

This clonotype was found many times. This sequence joins TRBV12-3 or TRBV12-4 and TRBJ2-7; D is perhaps TRBD1 (6 bases). V was pared by 11 bases and J by 0 bases, with 17 bases between. The CDR3 contains 14 residues. The CDR3 DNA follows: TGTGCCTCAGCAGCTGGACAGCTCTCCTACGAGCAGTACTTC. It codes for CASAAGQLSYEQYF.

In its sample, this clonotype was seen many times. V and J are TRBV14 and TRBJ1-2; possible D gene TRBD1, 6 bases. CDR3 size: 13 residues. Germline values: CDR1 SGHDN, CDR2 FVKESK. The ends were cut back, 6 bases at V and 6 bases at J, with 14 bases in the middle. The CDR3 DNA follows: TGTGCCAGCAGTGACGGACAGCGACATGGCTACACCTTC. This sequence encodes CASSDGQRHGYTF.

The rearrangement joins TRBV5-1 to TRBJ1-1; D is unresolved. V was clipped by 0 bases and J by 1 base, with 13 bases between them. The CDR3 consists of 16 residues. Germline loops: CDR1 SGHRS, CDR2 YFSETQ. CDR3 in DNA: TGCGCCAGCAGCTTGGATTGGGCCAGAAAGAACACTGAAGCTTTCTTT. This gives the protein CASSLDWARKNTEAFF.

This chain links TRBV7-3 with TRBJ2-1, with 13 bases fitting TRBD2. V shed 0 bases and J 2 bases; nucleotides not matched to a gene: 10. CDR1 and CDR2 (germline): SGHTA, FQGTGA. The CDR3 has 20 amino acids. This CDR3 reads CASSLTGTSGARDPYNEQFF. The CDR3 DNA is TGTGCCAGCAGCTTAACAGGGACTAGCGGGGCCCGAGACCCCTACAATGAGCAGTTCTTC.

This clonotype was observed a few times. The chain recombines TRBV6-5 with TRBJ2-5; D not certain. From germline, CDR1 is MNHEY and CDR2 SVGAGI. The CDR3 length is 13 residues. V shed 4 bases and J shed 4 bases, with 10 bases lying between them. This CDR3 is CASSSGWRETQYF. Written as DNA, the CDR3 is TGTGCCAGCAGTTCCGGTTGGCGAGAGACCCAGTACTTC.

This chain links TRBV29-1 with TRBJ1-2; a weak D match, TRBD1 (6 bases). Trimming took off 1 base at V and 12 bases at J, with 15 bases between the two ends. The CDR3 consists of 12 residues. Germline CDR1 reads SQVTM; CDR2 reads ANQGSEA. DNA for the CDR3: TGCAGCGTTGAAGGCAGGGGAGAAGGCGACACCTTC. The encoded protein is CSVEGRGEGDTF.

This clonotype was seen only a few times. CDR3 loop: CASSARGTGSSGGTQYF. CDR3 bases: TGTGCCAGCAGCGCGAGAGGGACAGGGTCTTCAGGGGGGACCCAGTACTTC. The V call is TRBV11-2, the J call TRBJ2-5, with 9 nucleotides matching TRBD1. This CDR3 region has 17 residues. CDR1 and CDR2 from the germline V gene are SGHAT and FQNNGV. V was pared by 5 bases and J by 7 bases, with 17 bases of the junction left unmatched.

J is TRBJ2-5 and V is TRBV20-1; D gene unclear. V was cut by 3 bases and J by 1 base, with 9 bases left in between. CDR3 length: 13 amino acids. Per the germline V gene, CDR1 is DFQATT and CDR2 is SNEGSKA (reference sequence). CDR3 sequence reads: CSASGRTQETQYF. The CDR3 nucleotides are TGCAGTGCTAGCGGGCGGACCCAAGAGACCCAGTACTTC.

This clonotype occurred a few times. V is TRBV18 and J is TRBJ2-5; TRBD1 matches 11 bases. The closer fit of TRBJ2-7 to the DNA end suggests the J call may be wrong. The CDR3 sequence is 14 residues long. CDR1 is KGHSH and CDR2 is LQKENI in the germline V gene. CDR3 sequence reads: CTSSEGTGGYEQYV. As DNA, the CDR3 is TGTACCAGCTCAGAGGGGACAGGGGGATACGAGCAGTACGTC.

The genes are TRBV3-1 and TRBJ2-5, with D possibly being TRBD2 (6 bases). Trimming left V 0 bases short and J 4 bases short, with 15 bases between. Germline V CDR1 and CDR2: LGHDT, YNNKEL (reference sequence). This CDR3 contains 16 residues. As DNA, the CDR3 is TGTGCCAGCAGCCAAGAAAGTCTGCTAGCGCGAGAGACCCAGTACTTC. Translation: CASSQESLLARETQYF.

This clonotype was counted between two and nine times. A junction end diverges from the germline sequence, so it may reflect a read error. The V call is TRBV24-1, the J call TRBJ2-1, with 7 bases lining up with TRBD1. The length of the CDR3 is 13 residues. From germline, CDR1 is KGHDR and CDR2 SFDVKD. CDR3 bases: TGTGCCACCAGTGATGCCCGGGACAGAGAAACTAACTTC. It codes for CATSDARDRETNF.